Each of the 24 T cell receptor beta chains below was sequenced from the same sample in a study of low-dose radiotherapy and immunotherapy resistance in tumors. Alpha- and beta-chain coverage of first-strand cDNA came from TRAV- and TRBV-specific primers. Amplification, which lasted 15 to 20 PCR cycles, used a constant-region primer and V-primer adapter to amplify TCRs. MiXCR was run by TCRdb on the reads, yielding one entry per CDR3 protein. The sample shows 14,000 to 15,000 distinct CDR3 sequences, approximately 50% of them seen only once. The source is a human donor with advanced metastatic prostate, ovarian, gallbladder or colorectal cancer (not recorded which). This table probably holds off-target reads from a library built for another chain.

This clonotype was detected only a few times. The V gene is TRBV2, the J gene TRBJ2-1; maybe TRBD1 (6 bases). This CDR3 is built from 15 residues. Germline CDR1 SNHLY, CDR2 FYNNEI. V was clipped by 4 bases and J by 1 base, with 11 bases between them. The CDR3 reads CASSGGRGSYNEQFF. CDR3 bases: TGTGCCAGCAGTGGGGGGCGAGGTTCCTACAATGAGCAGTTCTTC.

This clonotype was detected a few times. CDR3 residues: CASSPETALAGDVQETQYF. DNA for the CDR3: TGCGCCAGCAGCCCTGAGACGGCTCTAGCGGGGGACGTCCAAGAGACCCAGTACTTC. J is TRBJ2-5 and V is TRBV4-1; 10 nucleotides match TRBD2. V lost 4 bases and J lost 1; bases outside the gene matches: 15. The CDR3 has 19 residues. Germline CDR1 is MGHRA and CDR2 is YSYEKL.

This clonotype was counted only a few times. This chain uses TRBV7-9 with TRBJ1-2; 9 bases are shared with TRBD1. V gave up 8 bases and J gave up 2 bases; unmatched junction bases: 9. The germline CDR1 and CDR2 sequences are SEHNR and FQNEAQ (reference sequence). The CDR3 is made up of 15 amino acids. The CDR3: CASALPGTGNYGYTF. The CDR3 DNA reads as TGTGCCAGCGCCCTACCCGGGACAGGGAACTATGGCTACACCTTC.

The chain couples TRBV20-1 to TRBJ2-7; 8 nucleotides align to TRBD2. Germline V CDR1 and CDR2: DFQATT, SNEGSKA (reference sequence). CDR3 length equals 13 residues. Trimming took 0 bases from V and 4 from J; bases not matched to a gene: 2. Written as DNA, the CDR3 is TGCAGTGCTAGAGACGGGACTAGTTACGAGCAGTACTTC. This gives the protein CSARDGTSYEQYF.

In its sample, this clonotype was seen a few times. V and J are TRBV21-1 and TRBJ2-7. TRBV21-1 is a pseudogene segment. The CDR3 is made up of 13 amino acids. CDR3 in amino acids: CASSPGNSYEQYF. The DNA for the CDR3 is TGTGCCAGCAGCCCAGGCAACAGCTACGAGCAGTACTTC.

There are a few counts of this clonotype. V and J are TRBV12-3 or TRBV12-4 and TRBJ2-1, with 12 bases matching TRBD2. Trimming took 7 bases from V and 14 from J; bases not matched to a gene: 12. The CDR3 length is 14 residues. CDR3 in amino acids: CASTLGLASGREFF. CDR3 nucleotides: TGTGCCAGCACCCTAGGCCTGGCTAGCGGGAGGGAGTTCTTC.

The V and J genes are TRBV20-1 and TRBJ2-3; D is ambiguous. CDR3 length: 13 residues. CDR1 DFQATT and CDR2 SNEGSKA come from the germline V gene (reference sequence). The V end was cut by 3 bases, the J end by 2 bases, with 9 bases between. The CDR3 region is CSASLLVTDTQYF. In DNA form, the CDR3 reads TGCAGTGCTAGCTTACTCGTCACAGATACGCAGTATTTT.

This clonotype was seen only a few times. The J gene is TRBJ1-2, the V gene TRBV6-1; D gene unclear. The CDR3 extends over 10 amino acids. The germline V and J ends were trimmed by 8 bases and 3 bases, with 4 bases remaining between them. Germline CDR1 reads MNHNS; CDR2 reads SASEGT. CDR3 bases: TGTGCCAGCGAGGACTATGGCTACACCTTC. Protein product: CASEDYGYTF.

This clonotype was counted only a few times. The rearrangement uses TRBV18 and TRBJ2-7, with D possibly being TRBD1 (5 bases). The CDR3 covers 14 residues. V lost 2 bases to trimming and J lost 6 bases, with 14 bases between them. The germline V gene encodes CDR1 KGHSH and CDR2 LQKENI. CDR3 DNA: TGTGCCAGCTCACCAACAGGTGCGCCCGCCGAGCAGTACTTC. It translates to CASSPTGAPAEQYF.

This sequence joins TRBV28 and TRBJ2-3, with 9 bases matching TRBD1. The V gene's germline CDR1 is MDHEN and CDR2 SYDVKM. The CDR3 has 14 residues. With V trimmed by 2 bases and J by 11 bases, 8 bases remained unmatched. This chain's CDR3 is CASSLGTGKIQQYF. The CDR3 DNA sequence: TGTGCCAGCAGTTTAGGGACAGGGAAAATTCAGCAGTATTTT.

A few counts support this clonotype. The chain couples TRBV25-1 to TRBJ2-3, with 10 bases fitting TRBD2. With 3 bases clipped from V and 1 base from J, the junction kept 1 base outside the gene matches. The germline gives CDR1 MGHDK, CDR2 SYGVNS. There are 15 residues in the CDR3. This chain's CDR3 is CASSDSGGGTDTQYF. CDR3 bases: TGTGCCAGCAGTGACAGCGGGGGGGGCACAGATACGCAGTATTTT.

The V call is TRBV6-5, the J call TRBJ2-3, with D possibly TRBD1 on 6 matching bases. CDR1 MNHEY and CDR2 SVGAGI come from the germline V gene. The V end lost 5 bases, the J end lost 2 bases, and 14 bases lay between the germline ends. The CDR3 contains 15 residues. CDR3 in DNA: TGTGCCAGCAGTGGAGGACAGCAGAACACAGATACGCAGTATTTT. Encoded protein: CASSGGQQNTDTQYF.

The count of this clonotype is one. The V call is TRBV21-1, the J call TRBJ2-3; TRBD1, the table's D call, lacks a check against the DNA. TRBV21-1 is assigned pseudogene status. This CDR3 has 16 amino acids. Written as DNA, the CDR3 is TGTGCCAGCAGCACCCGGGACACGTGCGCAGGGGATACGCAGTATTTT. Protein product: CASSTRDTCAGDTQYF.

The rearrangement joins TRBV19 to TRBJ2-3; D perhaps matches TRBD2 (6 bases). The CDR3 is 14 amino acids. V lost 6 bases, J lost 3 bases, and 13 bases lay in between. Germline V CDR1 and CDR2: LNHDA, SQIVND (reference sequence). The CDR3 reads CASSRDSRTDTQYF. DNA for the CDR3: TGTGCCAGTAGCCGGGACTCACGGACAGATACGCAGTATTTT.

V is TRBV12-5 and J is TRBJ2-1, with D unclear. This CDR3 has 13 residues. Germline values: CDR1 LGHNT, CDR2 FRNRAP. Deletions cut 5 bases from V and 3 bases from J, with 8 bases between. The CDR3 sequence: CASGPSRYNEQFF. CDR3 bases: TGTGCTAGTGGTCCTTCCCGCTACAATGAGCAGTTCTTC.

The rearrangement joins TRBV29-1 to TRBJ2-1; 9 bases match TRBD1. The CDR3 is 14 residues long. J lost 9 bases, V lost 7 bases, and 13 bases had no gene match. CDR1 is SQVTM and CDR2 is ANQGSEA in the germline V gene. The CDR3 loop reads CSAWDRAGFSEQFF. The CDR3 DNA is TGCAGCGCCTGGGACAGGGCCGGTTTTAGTGAGCAGTTCTTC.

The V and J genes are TRBV5-1 and TRBJ1-1; D gene uncertain. The V end was cut by 4 bases, the J end by 3 bases, with 10 bases between. Germline values: CDR1 SGHRS, CDR2 YFSETQ. This CDR3 spans 13 amino acids. CDR3 sequence: CASSMAVYTEAFF. The CDR3 coding sequence is TGCGCCAGCAGCATGGCCGTCTACACTGAAGCTTTCTTT.

This clonotype was seen a handful of times. The chain has TRBV9 and TRBJ2-1; no reliable D call. This CDR3 has 15 amino acids. Per the germline V gene, CDR1 is SGDLS and CDR2 is YYNGEE. Trimming removed 0 bases at V and 0 bases at J, with 7 bases between. CDR3 protein: CASSVGQSSYNEQFF. The CDR3 DNA sequence: TGTGCCAGCAGCGTAGGTCAGAGCTCCTACAATGAGCAGTTCTTC.

The chain carries TRBV6-1 and TRBJ2-6, with D possibly matching TRBD1 (5 bases). V lost 10 bases, J lost 4 bases, and 20 bases lay in between. Germline V gene sequence: CDR1 MNHNS, CDR2 SASEGT. CDR3 size: 16 residues. DNA for the CDR3: TGTGCCACAAGTAAATGGCAGGGATCCGGGGCCAACGTCCTGACTTTC. Its translation: CATSKWQGSGANVLTF.

CDR3 residues: CSAGQGKNQPQHF. In DNA form, the CDR3 reads TGCAGCGCCGGACAGGGTAAAAATCAGCCCCAGCATTTT. The gene calls are TRBV29-1 and TRBJ1-5, with 8 bases lining up with TRBD1. The V segment lost 7 bases and the J segment 4 bases; nucleotides outside the gene matches: 6. Germline CDR1 and CDR2: SQVTM and ANQGSEA. The length of the CDR3 is 13 residues.

J is TRBJ1-4 and V is TRBV7-2, with D uncertain. This CDR3 contains 15 residues. The germline CDR1 and CDR2 sequences are SGHTA and FQGNSA. V lost 0 bases and J 3 bases, leaving 8 bases between the germline ends. The CDR3 DNA is TGTGCCAGCAGCTTAGCCGTTGGTCCTAATGAAAAACTGTTTTTT. Its protein is CASSLAVGPNEKLFF.

The chain couples TRBV4-1 to TRBJ2-2; D might be TRBD1 or TRBD2, each matching 5 bases. V lost 2 bases to trimming and J lost 2 bases, with 18 bases between them. There are 18 residues in the CDR3. CDR1 and CDR2 from the germline V gene are MGHRA and YSYEKL. The CDR3 DNA reads TGCGCCAGCAGCCAAAGCGGACCCGGGACGTATAACACCGGGGAGCTGTTTTTT. It yields the protein CASSQSGPGTYNTGELFF.

In its sample, this clonotype was seen a few times. The chain couples TRBV10-3 to TRBJ2-1; D is uncertain. The CDR3 contains 11 residues. V shed 5 bases and J shed 7 bases, with 6 bases lying between them. Looked up from germline, CDR1 is ENHRY and CDR2 is SYGVKD. The CDR3 DNA sequence: TGTGCCATCAGTACAGAGAATGAGCAGTTCTTC. It translates to CAISTENEQFF.

This clonotype was detected a few times. The chain carries TRBV4-2 and TRBJ2-5; 8 bases are a match to TRBD1. The germline V gene has CDR1 LGHNA and CDR2 YNFKEQ. The V and J ends lost 0 bases and 7 bases, in that order; junction bases with no gene match: 10. The CDR3 is made up of 16 amino acids. The CDR3: CASSQDLTGALGTQYF. The CDR3 nucleotides read TGTGCCAGCAGCCAAGATCTGACAGGGGCCTTGGGGACCCAGTACTTC.